Listed below are T cell receptor beta chains from one sample, sequenced in a study of T-cell reconstitution after alpha-beta-depleted transplantation in children. MiXCR, run by TCRdb on the PCR reads, gives a single entry per CDR3 protein. The sample lists 140,000 or so distinct CDR3 sequences, 8.5% to 10% seen once, with 18% in the top ten. This specimen was PBMCs, mostly from graft donor cells, taken 180 days after TCRalphabeta/CD19-depleted stem cell transplant. Source of these receptors: a female patient aged 2-9 years who had a stem cell transplant for congenital amegakaryocytic thrombocytopenia, so the T cells may come from the graft donor. Each CDR3 is given with its conserved first and last residue. Fields, in order: CDR3 length, V gene, D gene, J gene, CDR3 protein. A D gene is named only where the DNA matches it firmly.

14,TRBV3-1,-,TRBJ1-4,CASSLRGKDEKLFF
13,TRBV7-8,-,TRBJ2-7,CASSLIGGVEQYF
14,TRBV7-2,TRBD2,TRBJ2-7,CASSLPPSGREQYF
18,TRBV29-1,TRBD2,TRBJ2-1,CSVDLGTSGRLVFDEQFF
16,TRBV12-3/TRBV12-4,TRBD1,TRBJ1-4,CASQGQGAASNEKLFF
13,TRBV28,-,TRBJ2-7,CASSFTGPYEQYF
17,TRBV5-6,-,TRBJ2-7,CASSLGTESRTNYEQYF
16,TRBV4-1,-,TRBJ1-4,CASSLQGFATNEKLFF
12,TRBV28,-,TRBJ1-5,CASTKSNQPQHF
17,TRBV5-4,TRBD2,TRBJ2-5,CASSSGTSGRAVKTQYF
16,TRBV3-1,TRBD1,TRBJ2-2,CASSREGTASLRELFF
11,TRBV6-2/TRBV6-3,-,TRBJ2-3,CASSLDRTQYF
14,TRBV6-1,TRBD2,TRBJ2-7,CASSEPGLAGEQYF
15,TRBV12-3/TRBV12-4,-,TRBJ1-2,CASSLGGGKRGGYTF
14,TRBV28,-,TRBJ2-1,CASSVSEGRHEQFF
13,TRBV18,-,TRBJ1-1,CASSPGAGTEAFF
15,TRBV7-2,TRBD2,TRBJ2-7,CASSLASGRASEQYF
17,TRBV24-1,TRBD2,TRBJ2-1,CATSDLGTSGGYGEQFF
18,TRBV20-1,TRBD2,TRBJ2-7,CSARSPGTSGRMAYEQYF
14,TRBV12-3/TRBV12-4,-,TRBJ2-7,CASRPQGRGYEQYF
15,TRBV5-1,-,TRBJ2-1,CASSLAQARYNEQFF
17,TRBV5-1,TRBD1,TRBJ1-1,CASSLAPTGGVNTEAFF
13,TRBV20-1,TRBD1,TRBJ1-5,CSALQGGSQPQHF
14,TRBV3-1,TRBD2,TRBJ2-1,CASSNGLDYNEQFF
14,TRBV10-3,TRBD2,TRBJ2-7,CAIDSGLAFDEQYF
13,TRBV27,-,TRBJ2-3,CASSFGAGDTQYF
13,TRBV11-2,-,TRBJ2-5,CASSLPSLETQYF
17,TRBV15,TRBD2,TRBJ2-3,CATSRDRGVKSTDTQYF
15,TRBV20-1,TRBD2,TRBJ2-2,CSAAPGLAGTGELFF
12,TRBV27,-,TRBJ2-1,CASSLPGGPQFF
22,TRBV11-2,-,TRBJ2-1,CASSLVRLGGSTSGLRYNEQFF
13,TRBV10-3,-,TRBJ1-1,CAITPDPGGEAFF